One sample yielded the 13 T cell receptor beta chains listed below, sequenced in a study of T cell changes during pregnancy in multiple sclerosis. Clones were read by immunoSEQ multiplex PCR, and TCRdb kept only the in-frame ones, dropping some. The data contain tens of thousands of clones, about 92% of them singletons. The sequencing used CD4+ T cells from peripheral blood mononuclear cells, collected in the second trimester of pregnancy. The receptors were sampled from a female donor with multiple sclerosis, enrolled in a pregnancy study.

The rearrangement joins TRBV6-5 to TRBJ2-2; TRBD2 is a possible D gene (6 bases). The CDR3 loop spans 15 amino acids. Per germline, CDR1 MNHEY and CDR2 SVGAGI. V shed 2 bases and J shed 5 bases, with 12 bases lying between them. CDR3 coding DNA: TGTGCCAGCAGTTACGGTGGGGGGAGAACCGGGGAGCTGTTTTTT. It yields the protein CASSYGGGRTGELFF.

This clone was seen only once. The rearrangement joins TRBV5-4 to TRBJ2-7; a weak D match, TRBD1 (6 bases). CDR1 and CDR2 from the germline V gene are SGHNT and YYREEE (reference sequence). The CDR3 has 14 residues. Trimming took 3 bases from V and 3 from J, leaving 13 bases between them. The DNA of the CDR3 is TGTGCCAGCAGCTCCACAGGGAACAACTACGAGCAGTACTTC. Its protein product is CASSSTGNNYEQYF.

This chain connects TRBV7-9 to TRBJ2-4; TRBD2 might be the D (6 bases). The CDR3 consists of 15 residues. V lost 5 bases, J lost 7 bases, and 18 bases lay in between. In germline, CDR1 is SEHNR, CDR2 FQNEAQ (reference sequence). CDR3 in DNA: TGTGCCAGCAGCCCGTTTGCGGGGAGAATGAACATTCAGTACTTC. Amino acids: CASSPFAGRMNIQYF.

V and J are TRBV19 and TRBJ1-2; a possible D gene is TRBD1 (6 bases). The germline CDR1 and CDR2 sequences are LNHDA and SQIVND (reference sequence). The CDR3 has 16 amino acids. The V end was cut by 4 bases, the J end by 0 bases, with 15 bases between. As DNA, the CDR3 is TGTGCCAGTAGTACCCGGACAGTGGGGGCTAACTATGGCTACACCTTC. Protein sequence: CASSTRTVGANYGYTF.

CDR3: CASTYTATGNTIYF. CDR3 nucleotides: TGTGCCAGTACCTACACAGCCACTGGAAACACCATATATTTT. This chain joins TRBV19 and TRBJ1-3; no reliable D call. V was clipped by 7 bases and J by 2 bases, with 12 bases between them. Germline CDR1 LNHDA, CDR2 SQIVND (reference sequence). This CDR3 comprises 14 residues.

This clone has only one observation. This chain connects TRBV5-4 to TRBJ2-2; 8 bases are a match to TRBD2. Germline CDR1 and CDR2: SGHNT and YYREEE (reference sequence). This CDR3 comprises 16 residues. Trimming cost V 5 bases and J 3 bases; bases outside gene matches: 9. In DNA, the CDR3 is TGTGCCAGCAGTGCGGGGGGCAGGCTGGACACCGGGGAGCTGTTTTTT. Translated, it gives CASSAGGRLDTGELFF.

In this sample, this clone turned up once. V gene TRBV9 combines with J gene TRBJ2-3; D is uncertain. Germline loops: CDR1 SGDLS, CDR2 YYNGEE. Trimming took off 0 bases at V and 4 bases at J, with 9 bases between the two ends. The CDR3 is made up of 14 amino acids. CDR3 coding DNA: TGTGCCAGCAGCGTAGAAATCCTCCCAGATACGCAGTATTTT. Its translation: CASSVEILPDTQYF. Full variable domain (rest looked up from reference TRBV9 and TRBJ2-3): DSGVTQTPKHLITATGQRVTLRCSPRSGDLSVYWYQQSLDQGLQFLIQYYNGEERAKGNILERFSAQQFPDLHSELNLSSLELGDSALYFCASSVEILPDTQYFGPGTRLTVL.

This sequence joins TRBV2 and TRBJ2-6; D might be TRBD1 (5 bases). The CDR3 length is 16 residues. V was pared by 0 bases and J by 2 bases, with 8 bases between. In germline, CDR1 is SNHLY, CDR2 FYNNEI. The CDR3 is CASSEAQGTGANVLTF. The DNA of the CDR3 is TGTGCCAGCAGTGAAGCGCAGGGAACTGGGGCCAACGTCCTGACTTTC.

V is TRBV28 and J is TRBJ2-1, with D maybe TRBD2 (6 bases). V was trimmed by 5 bases and J by 2 bases, leaving 13 bases between them. This CDR3 comprises 15 residues. Germline CDR1 and CDR2: MDHEN and SYDVKM. The chain's CDR3 is CASSRIAATYNEQFF. The CDR3 bases are TGTGCCAGCAGTCGCATAGCGGCGACCTACAATGAGCAGTTCTTC.

The chain has TRBV27 and TRBJ1-4, with 11 bases identical to TRBD1. Germline CDR1 and CDR2: MNHEY and SMNVEV (reference sequence). CDR3 length: 16 amino acids. V lost 3 bases to trimming and J lost 6 bases; unmatched junction nucleotides: 6. The CDR3 nucleotides read TGTGCCAGCAGTTTCCTAGGACAGGGGGCGGATGAAAAACTGTTTTTT. The encoded protein is CASSFLGQGADEKLFF.

The chain has TRBV7-2 and TRBJ2-7; 9 bases agree with TRBD2. The trim removed 4 bases at V and 2 bases at J, leaving 6 bases unmatched. CDR3 length: 15 residues. Per the germline V gene, CDR1 is SGHTA and CDR2 is FQGNSA. For the CDR3, the DNA is TGTGCCAGCAGCTCGCCGGGCGGGAGGGCCTACGAGCAGTACTTC. As protein: CASSSPGGRAYEQYF.

The chain joins TRBV6-1 to TRBJ2-1, with TRBD2 matching over 12 bases. The CDR3 runs to 15 residues. The V segment lost 5 bases and the J segment 5 bases; nucleotides outside the gene matches: 4. Germline loops: CDR1 MNHNS, CDR2 SASEGT. For the CDR3, the DNA is TGTGCCAGCAGTACTAGCGGGGGGAGGCACAATGAGCAGTTCTTC. It yields the protein CASSTSGGRHNEQFF.

The V call is TRBV9, the J call TRBJ2-2, with a weak D call TRBD2 (7 bases). The CDR3 length is 16 residues. Germline CDR1 SGDLS, CDR2 YYNGEE. Trimming removed 4 bases at V and 6 bases at J, with 19 bases between. In DNA form, the CDR3 reads TGTGCCAGCAGCCCCGTCGGGGGGCAACTGCCCGGGGAGCTGTTTTTT. Encoded protein: CASSPVGGQLPGELFF.